These 15 T cell receptor beta chains came from one sample sequenced in a study of beta chain bispecific antibodies for T cell cancers. No antigens are known for them. General study results and limits: In these mixed samples, most targeted TRBV reads derived from the leukemia cell line.

TCRdb called the 5' RACE reads again in MiXCR, with one record for every CDR3 protein. The sample consists of approximately 15,000 distinct CDR3 sequences, approximately 2.2% of them appearing once. Expansion lasted 2 to 3 days, with either anti-CD3 antibody OKT3 or CD3/CD28 beads. Sequenced material: healthy donor T cells cultured with leukemia cells. All receptors derive from a human donor in good health. Some clones in this sample may be carry-over from other donors' samples.

This clonotype was counted a few times. The gene calls are TRBV27 and TRBJ1-1; a possible D gene is TRBD1 (6 bases). This CDR3 is 15 amino acids long. Germline V lookup: CDR1 MNHEY, CDR2 SMNVEV (reference sequence). V lost 5 bases, J lost 7 bases, and 20 bases lay in between. CDR3 in amino acids: CASSPSAGAEFEAFF. CDR3 coding DNA: TGTGCCAGCAGTCCTTCAGCAGGGGCAGAGTTTGAAGCTTTCTTT.

This clonotype was counted many times. The J gene is TRBJ1-5, the V gene TRBV10-2; 10 nucleotides align to TRBD1. This CDR3 has 15 residues. Trimming took 5 bases from V and 6 from J; bases not matched to a gene: 7. Germline CDR1 and CDR2: WSHSY and SAAADI. CDR3 nucleotides: TGCGCCAGCAGTCAAGACCGGGACAGGGGTCAGCCCCAGCATTTT. It is translated as CASSQDRDRGQPQHF.

This clonotype is categorized as medium-sized. The chain uses TRBV27 and TRBJ1-6; D is perhaps TRBD1 (5 bases). CDR1 and CDR2 from the germline V gene are MNHEY and SMNVEV (reference sequence). The CDR3 spans 16 residues. The V gene lost 5 bases and the J gene lost 9 bases, with 20 bases spanning the gap. The CDR3 sequence is CASSPPRTWGGSPLHF. In DNA form, the CDR3 reads TGTGCCAGCAGTCCACCCCGGACTTGGGGGGGTTCACCCCTCCACTTT.

This clonotype was recorded at least ten times. V gene TRBV10-3 combines with J gene TRBJ2-7, with 8 bases aligning to TRBD1. Germline V CDR1 and CDR2: ENHRY, SYGVKD. The CDR3 extends over 14 amino acids. J gave up 4 bases and V 4 bases, and 6 bases lay outside the gene matches. The CDR3 nucleotides are TGTGCCATCAGTGTGGGGCAGGGGGCGTACGAGCAGTACTTC. Amino acids: CAISVGQGAYEQYF.

There are many counts of this clonotype. The chain couples TRBV30 to TRBJ2-7; D call uncertain. The V end was cut by 0 bases, the J end by 2 bases, with 17 bases between. CDR1 is GTSNPN and CDR2 is SVGIG in the germline V gene (reference sequence). This CDR3 contains 16 residues. Written as DNA, the CDR3 is TGTGCCTGGAGTGTACCCATTCCTACCCCCCCCTACGAGCAGTACTTC. This codes for CAWSVPIPTPPYEQYF.

There are many counts of this clonotype. This chain links TRBV6-5 with TRBJ2-7; D possibly corresponds to TRBD2 (5 bases). This CDR3 spans 14 amino acids. CDR1 MNHEY and CDR2 SVGAGI come from the germline V gene. Trimming took off 6 bases at V and 2 bases at J, with 14 bases between the two ends. CDR3 amino acids: CASSPLPGAYEQYF. DNA for the CDR3: TGTGCCAGCAGCCCCCTCCCCGGGGCCTACGAGCAGTACTTC.

This clonotype occurred many times. The V gene is TRBV5-4, the J gene TRBJ1-1, with unresolved D. There are 13 residues in the CDR3. Deletions cut 5 bases from V and 0 bases from J, with 8 bases between. Germline V gene sequence: CDR1 SGHNT, CDR2 YYREEE (reference sequence). The CDR3 DNA reads TGTGCCAGCAGACCGGGAATGAACACTGAAGCTTTCTTT. Translating it yields CASRPGMNTEAFF.

At least ten counts were recorded for this clonotype. The chain recombines TRBV14 with TRBJ1-5, with 7 positions matching TRBD1. Germline trimming cut 4 bases from V and 3 bases from J; bases unmatched to any gene: 3. The CDR3 is 14 amino acids. In germline, CDR1 is SGHDN, CDR2 FVKESK. The CDR3 nucleotides are TGTGCCAGCAGCCCTACAGGGGTCAATCAGCCCCAGCATTTT. This codes for CASSPTGVNQPQHF.

This clonotype was detected ten times or more. The CDR3 loop is CASVPWGTSYGYTF. DNA of the CDR3: TGTGCCAGTGTGCCCTGGGGGACCTCCTATGGCTACACCTTC. The chain joins TRBV19 to TRBJ1-2; D is possibly TRBD1 (5 bases). CDR3 length: 14 residues. The V gene lost 8 bases and the J gene lost 4 bases, with 17 bases spanning the gap. In germline, CDR1 is LNHDA, CDR2 SQIVND (reference sequence).

In its sample, this clonotype was seen many times. The rearrangement uses TRBV7-2 and TRBJ2-1; D unresolved. Deletions cut 5 bases from V and 1 base from J, with 15 bases between. Per germline, CDR1 SGHTA and CDR2 FQGNSA. The CDR3 covers 16 residues. CDR3 loop: CASSVGAKGSYNEQFF. CDR3 sequence (DNA): TGTGCCAGCAGCGTTGGAGCCAAAGGGTCCTACAATGAGCAGTTCTTC. Full variable domain (missing parts from reference TRBV7-2 and TRBJ2-1): GAGVSQSPSNKVTEKGKDVELRCDPISGHTALYWYRQSLGQGLEFLIYFQGNSAPDKSGLPSDRFSAERTGGSVSTLTIQRTQQEDSAVYLCASSVGAKGSYNEQFFGPGTRLTVL.

This clonotype was seen repeatedly, ten times or more. This chain uses TRBV5-1 with TRBJ1-1; a possible D gene is TRBD1 (6 bases). Germline CDR1 and CDR2: SGHRS and YFSETQ. CDR3 length: 15 residues. Trimming removed 4 bases at V and 0 bases at J, with 13 bases between. In DNA form, the CDR3 reads TGCGCCAGCAGCCTTACAGGGTTCATGAACACTGAAGCTTTCTTT. Its translation is CASSLTGFMNTEAFF.

In this sample, this clonotype turned up many times. This rearrangement joins TRBV12-5 to TRBJ2-1, with a weak D call TRBD1 (6 bases). V gave up 2 bases and J gave up 0 bases, with 14 bases separating them. CDR3 length equals 17 residues. The V gene's germline CDR1 is LGHNT and CDR2 FRNRAP. The CDR3 spells CASGLHSGASSYNEQFF. CDR3 nucleotide sequence: TGTGCTAGTGGTTTGCATTCAGGGGCAAGCTCCTACAATGAGCAGTTCTTC.

In its sample, this clonotype was seen many times. The chain couples TRBV10-3 to TRBJ2-1; TRBD2 agrees at 11 bases. The trim removed 3 bases at V and 0 bases at J, leaving 10 bases unmatched. CDR1 is ENHRY, CDR2 SYGVKD, per germline. This CDR3 is 19 amino acids long. The CDR3 bases are TGTGCCATCAGTGACCCTAGCGGGGGGCCGACCCTCTCCTACAATGAGCAGTTCTTC. Its translation: CAISDPSGGPTLSYNEQFF.

In this sample, this clonotype turned up many times. The chain employs TRBV5-1 and TRBJ2-6, with D perhaps TRBD1 or TRBD2 (5 bases each). V lost 4 bases, J lost 0 bases, and 14 bases lay in between. The CDR3 has 17 residues. Germline loops: CDR1 SGHRS, CDR2 YFSETQ. DNA of the CDR3: TGCGCCAGCAGCCCAATATCAGGGAGCTCTGGGGCCAACGTCCTGACTTTC. Its protein is CASSPISGSSGANVLTF.

This clonotype was counted at least ten times. The chain carries TRBV6-1 and TRBJ2-5; 7 positions agree with TRBD2. This CDR3 spans 15 amino acids. The ends lost 5 bases at V and 2 bases at J; junction bases unmatched: 8. Germline V CDR1 and CDR2: MNHNS, SASEGT. In DNA form, the CDR3 reads TGTGCCAGCAGTTCGACTTGGGGGGGACAAGAGACCCAGTACTTC. It yields the protein CASSSTWGGQETQYF.